The present entry profiles one T cell receptor beta chain with its context. No cognate antigen has been identified for it. Nothing much larger sits one base from this clone, and base qualities are not available. These data originate in a study of siplizumab effects on memory and regulatory T cells (dated by TCRdb to between 2017 and 2020). Regarding the research as a whole: The study looked at the effect of siplizumab, an anti-CD2 antibody, on alloreactive T-cell subsets in allogeneic mixed lymphocyte reactions made from human PBMCs.

Receptor amplification or capture employed the immunoSEQ multiplex PCR assay. Approximately 100,000 TCR templates per sample were assayed on the deep sequencing platform. Genomic DNA extracted from sorted T cells was the material used for TCRbeta CDR3 sequencing. The source study handled its data this way. The R programming language was used for the clonal analysis of the TCRbeta CDR3 data. Comparing unstimulated samples against CFSE-low samples taken after the reaction was how alloreactive CD4+ and CD8+ clones were defined. By matching sequences to the repertoires of sorted unstimulated Treg and non-Treg cells, each alloreactive CD4+ clone was assigned a regulatory or non-regulatory origin. The immuneACCESS repertoire file appears here via TCRdb, limited to in-frame rearrangements. These files lack a portion of the clones; in checked studies, under half of the deficit traces to unresolved V genes, and the cause of the others is not known. The V and J calls and clone size were taken over from that table, and D and trimming were inferred from the DNA. The sample contains some 120,000 clones, approximately 94% of them found a single time. About 1.8% of the sample comes from the top ten.

Trimming takes 1 base off V and 1 base off J; junction bases not matched to a gene: 3. The germline V gene gives CDR1 as LGHNT and CDR2 as FRNRAP. The CDR3 measures 15 amino acids from cysteine to phenylalanine. Solely the CDR3 DNA is kept, with 45 bases framed from the first base. Sorted unstimulated T cells, along with proliferating T cells recovered from mixed lymphocyte reactions, underwent TCRbeta CDR3 sequencing. Fresh whole blood from fewer than 11 HLA-typed healthy donors was used to isolate PBMCs. To map where alloreactive clones came from, CD4+ non-regulatory T cells in the unstimulated state were FACS-sorted. Study-level results and caveats: A naive or memory phenotype could not be assigned to roughly 75-96% of proliferating CD4+ or CD8+ clones. Siplizumab significantly lowered the cumulative frequency of alloreactive sequences that could be traced to unstimulated CD4+ memory T cells. Among mappable alloreactive CD4+ clones, the Treg-derived fraction averaged approximately 69% with siplizumab versus 25% to 30% in control reactions. Whether proliferating Tregs from siplizumab cultures were suppressive was not functionally confirmed. Because sequences below about 10^-5 frequency were poorly captured, only a minor fraction of alloreactive clones could be mapped to unstimulated subsets. Compared with memory T cells, unstimulated naive T cells appeared more diverse, and naive cells seemed to make a substantial contribution to the alloresponse.

Recombination connected TRBV12-5 to TRBJ1-1, and 7 junction bases match TRBD1. Sequencing input: non-Treg CD4+ T cells sorted from blood. The cell subset or site label here, explained by the study, means: FACS-sorted unstimulated CD4+ non-regulatory T cells. The sequence was collected from a human donor in good health. This receptor has the CDR3 CASGLARQGNTEAFF. In nucleotides, the sequence is TGTGCTAGTGGTTTGGCAAGACAGGGGAACACTGAAGCTTTCTTT.